This T cell receptor (beta chain) was retrieved from a study of blood T cell repertoires in COVID-19. Turning to the study itself: From T cells, B-cell-depleted T cells, or PBMCs came the material, which was cDNA or gDNA.

The authors' processing: Using reference gene primer amplification, nucleated cell counts were estimated. TCRdb keeps only in-frame clones here, not all; method: immunoSEQ multiplex PCR. V and J calls and clone size are as listed in that table; D and trimming were resolved from the DNA. The sample shows about 330,000 clones, around 90% of them seen only once. The V segment lost 8 bases and the J segment 0 bases; nucleotides outside the gene matches: 9. The CDR3 is 16 residues long. Germline assignment: CDR1 KGHSH and CDR2 LQKENI. Everyone who took part was about 18 to 89 years old, and they came from 24 US areas. Self-reported history from a screening survey and questionnaire set each donor's cohort.

The sample taken for sequencing was PBMCs or T cells enriched from blood (not recorded which). This receptor was obtained from a man between 25 and 39 years old who had recovered from COVID-19. The rearrangement links TRBV18 to TRBJ2-2; TRBD2 matches at 7 bases. In DNA form, the CDR3 reads TGTGCCAGCCAACCTTTGCGGGGGACGAACACCGGGGAGCTGTTTTTT. This codes for CASQPLRGTNTGELFF.